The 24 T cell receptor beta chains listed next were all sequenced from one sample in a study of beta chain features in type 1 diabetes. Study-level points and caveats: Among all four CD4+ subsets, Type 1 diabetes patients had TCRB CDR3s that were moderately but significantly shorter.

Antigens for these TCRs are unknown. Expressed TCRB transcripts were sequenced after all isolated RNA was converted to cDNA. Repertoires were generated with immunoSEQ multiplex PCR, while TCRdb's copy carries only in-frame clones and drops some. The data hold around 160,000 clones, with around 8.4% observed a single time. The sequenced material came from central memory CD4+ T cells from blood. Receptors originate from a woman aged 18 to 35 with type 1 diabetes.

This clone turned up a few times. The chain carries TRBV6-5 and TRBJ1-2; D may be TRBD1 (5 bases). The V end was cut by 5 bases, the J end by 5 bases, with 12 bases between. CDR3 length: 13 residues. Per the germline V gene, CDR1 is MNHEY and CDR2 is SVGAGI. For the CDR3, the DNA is TGTGCCAGCAGTCAACAGGAGCCTTATGGCTACACCTTC. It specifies CASSQQEPYGYTF.

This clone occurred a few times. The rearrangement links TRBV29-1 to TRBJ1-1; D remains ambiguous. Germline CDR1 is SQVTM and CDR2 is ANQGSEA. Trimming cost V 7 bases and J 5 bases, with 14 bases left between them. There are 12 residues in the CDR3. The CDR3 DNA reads TGCAGCGCGAGGGATGCTGGAACTGAAGCTTTCTTT. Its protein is CSARDAGTEAFF.

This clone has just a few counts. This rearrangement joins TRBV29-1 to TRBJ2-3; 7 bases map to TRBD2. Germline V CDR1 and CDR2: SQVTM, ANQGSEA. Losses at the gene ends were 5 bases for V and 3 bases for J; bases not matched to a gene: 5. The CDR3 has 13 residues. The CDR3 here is CSVQSGITDTQYF. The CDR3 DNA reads TGCAGCGTTCAGAGCGGGATAACAGATACGCAGTATTTT.

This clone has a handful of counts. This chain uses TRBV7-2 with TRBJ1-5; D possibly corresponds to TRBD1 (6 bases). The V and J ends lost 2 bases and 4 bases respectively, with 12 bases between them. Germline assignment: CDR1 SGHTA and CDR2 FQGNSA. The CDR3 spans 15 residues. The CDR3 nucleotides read TGTGCCAGCAGCTTAAAGACAGGAGTGAATCAGCCCCAGCATTTT. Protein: CASSLKTGVNQPQHF.

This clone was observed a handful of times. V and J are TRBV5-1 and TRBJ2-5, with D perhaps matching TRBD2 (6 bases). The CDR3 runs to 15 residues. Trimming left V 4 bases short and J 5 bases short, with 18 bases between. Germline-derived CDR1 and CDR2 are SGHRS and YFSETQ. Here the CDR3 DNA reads TGCGCCAGCAGCGGAGGGACGTCCGACGGGGAGACCCAGTACTTC. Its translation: CASSGGTSDGETQYF.

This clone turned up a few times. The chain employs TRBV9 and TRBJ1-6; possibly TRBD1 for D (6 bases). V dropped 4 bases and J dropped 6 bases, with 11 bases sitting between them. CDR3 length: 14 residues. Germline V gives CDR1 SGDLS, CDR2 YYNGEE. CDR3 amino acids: CASSFRGSNSPLHF. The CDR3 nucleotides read TGTGCCAGCAGCTTCAGGGGTAGTAATTCACCCCTCCACTTT.

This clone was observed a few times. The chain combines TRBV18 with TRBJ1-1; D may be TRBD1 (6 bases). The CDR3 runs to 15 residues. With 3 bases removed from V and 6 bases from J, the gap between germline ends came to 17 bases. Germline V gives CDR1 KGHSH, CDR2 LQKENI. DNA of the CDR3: TGTGCCAGCTCACCCCAAGCGGGGGGCGAAGCTGAAGCTTTCTTT. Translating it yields CASSPQAGGEAEAFF.

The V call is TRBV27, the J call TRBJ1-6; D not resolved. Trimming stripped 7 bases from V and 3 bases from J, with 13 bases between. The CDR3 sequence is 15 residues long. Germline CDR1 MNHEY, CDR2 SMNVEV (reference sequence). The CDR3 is CASTPGRGYNSPLHF. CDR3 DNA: TGTGCCAGCACCCCGGGTCGGGGCTATAATTCACCCCTCCACTTT.

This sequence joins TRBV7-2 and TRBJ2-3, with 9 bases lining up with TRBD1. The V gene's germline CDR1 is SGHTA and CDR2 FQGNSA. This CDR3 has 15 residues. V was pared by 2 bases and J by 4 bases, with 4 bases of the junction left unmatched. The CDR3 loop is CASSLMGQGSDTQYF. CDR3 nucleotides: TGTGCCAGCAGCTTAATGGGACAGGGATCAGATACGCAGTATTTT. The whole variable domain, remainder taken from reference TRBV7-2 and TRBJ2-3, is GAGVSQSPSNKVTEKGKDVELRCDPISGHTALYWYRQSLGQGLEFLIYFQGNSAPDKSGLPSDRFSAERTGGSVSTLTIQRTQQEDSAVYLCASSLMGQGSDTQYFGPGTRLTVL.

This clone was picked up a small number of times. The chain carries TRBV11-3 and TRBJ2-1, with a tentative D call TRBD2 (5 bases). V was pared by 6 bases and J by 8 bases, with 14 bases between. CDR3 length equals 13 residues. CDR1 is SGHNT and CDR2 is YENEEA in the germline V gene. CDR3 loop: CASSQTTRDEQFF. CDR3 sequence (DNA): TGTGCCAGCAGTCAGACGACGCGGGATGAGCAGTTCTTC.

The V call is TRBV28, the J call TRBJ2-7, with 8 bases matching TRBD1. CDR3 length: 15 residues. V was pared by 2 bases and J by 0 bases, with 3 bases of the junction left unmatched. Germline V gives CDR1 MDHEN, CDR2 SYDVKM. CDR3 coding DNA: TGTGCCAGCAGTTTACTTGGGACAGGCTCCTACGAGCAGTACTTC. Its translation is CASSLLGTGSYEQYF. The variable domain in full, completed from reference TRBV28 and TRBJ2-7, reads DVKVTQSSRYLVKRTGEKVFLECVQDMDHENMFWYRQDPGLGLRLIYFSYDVKMKEKGDIPEGYSVSREKKERFSLILESASTNQTSMYLCASSLLGTGSYEQYFGPGTRLTVT.

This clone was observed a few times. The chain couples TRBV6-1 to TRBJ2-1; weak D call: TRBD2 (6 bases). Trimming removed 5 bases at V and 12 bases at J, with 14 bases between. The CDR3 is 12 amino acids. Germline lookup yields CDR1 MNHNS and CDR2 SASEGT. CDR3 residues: CASSLSGAGQFF. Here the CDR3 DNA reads TGTGCCAGCAGTCTTAGCGGCGCAGGGCAGTTCTTC.

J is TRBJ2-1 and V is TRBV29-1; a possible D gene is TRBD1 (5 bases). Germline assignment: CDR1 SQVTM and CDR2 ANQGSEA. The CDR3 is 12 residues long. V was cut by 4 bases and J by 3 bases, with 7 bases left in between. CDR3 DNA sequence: TGCAGCGTTGCCAGGGTCTACAATGAGCAGTTCTTC. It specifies CSVARVYNEQFF.

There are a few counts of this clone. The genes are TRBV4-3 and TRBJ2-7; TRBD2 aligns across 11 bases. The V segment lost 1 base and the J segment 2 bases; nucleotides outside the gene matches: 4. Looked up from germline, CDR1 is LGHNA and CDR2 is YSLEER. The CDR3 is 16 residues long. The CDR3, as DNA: TGCGCCAGCAGCCAAGCTCCGACTAGCGGGGCCTACGAGCAGTACTTC. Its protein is CASSQAPTSGAYEQYF.

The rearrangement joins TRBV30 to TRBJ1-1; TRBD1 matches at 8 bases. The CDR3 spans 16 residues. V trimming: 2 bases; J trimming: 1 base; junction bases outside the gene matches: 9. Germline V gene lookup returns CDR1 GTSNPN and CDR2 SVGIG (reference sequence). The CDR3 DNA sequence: TGTGCCTGGAGTCGTGAGACAGGGGTTAGGAACACTGAAGCTTTCTTT. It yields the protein CAWSRETGVRNTEAFF.

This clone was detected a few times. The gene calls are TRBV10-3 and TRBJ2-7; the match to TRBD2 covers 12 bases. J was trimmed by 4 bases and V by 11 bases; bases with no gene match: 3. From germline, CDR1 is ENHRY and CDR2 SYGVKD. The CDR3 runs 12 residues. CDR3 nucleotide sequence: TGTGCCGTGACTAGCGGGGGATACGAGCAGTACTTC. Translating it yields CAVTSGGYEQYF.

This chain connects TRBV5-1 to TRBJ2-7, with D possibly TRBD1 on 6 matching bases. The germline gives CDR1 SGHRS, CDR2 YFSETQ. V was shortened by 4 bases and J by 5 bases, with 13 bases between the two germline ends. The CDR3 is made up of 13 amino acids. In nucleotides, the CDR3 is TGCGCCAGCAGCGAAGAACAGGGCCACGAGCAGTACTTC. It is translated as CASSEEQGHEQYF.

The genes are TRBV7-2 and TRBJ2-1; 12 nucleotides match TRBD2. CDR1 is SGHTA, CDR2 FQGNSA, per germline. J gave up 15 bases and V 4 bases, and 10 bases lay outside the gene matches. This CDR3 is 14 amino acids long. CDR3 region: CASSWGGTSGYLFF. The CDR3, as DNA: TGTGCCAGCAGCTGGGGGGGGACTAGCGGGTACCTGTTCTTC. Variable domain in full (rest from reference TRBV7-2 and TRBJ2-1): GAGVSQSPSNKVTEKGKDVELRCDPISGHTALYWYRQSLGQGLEFLIYFQGNSAPDKSGLPSDRFSAERTGGSVSTLTIQRTQQEDSAVYLCASSWGGTSGYLFFGPGTRLTVL.

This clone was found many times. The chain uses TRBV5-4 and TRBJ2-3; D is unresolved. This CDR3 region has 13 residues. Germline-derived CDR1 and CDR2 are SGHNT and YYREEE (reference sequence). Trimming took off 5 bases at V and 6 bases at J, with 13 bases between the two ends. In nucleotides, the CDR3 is TGTGCCAGCAGGCGGCCCCATGGGGATACGCAGTATTTT. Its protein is CASRRPHGDTQYF.

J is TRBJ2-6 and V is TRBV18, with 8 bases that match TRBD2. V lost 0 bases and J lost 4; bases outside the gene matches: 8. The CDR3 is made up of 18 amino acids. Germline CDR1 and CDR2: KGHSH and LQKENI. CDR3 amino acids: CASSPPGLGDSGANVLTF. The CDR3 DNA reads TGTGCCAGCTCACCACCGGGACTAGGGGACTCCGGGGCCAACGTCCTGACTTTC.

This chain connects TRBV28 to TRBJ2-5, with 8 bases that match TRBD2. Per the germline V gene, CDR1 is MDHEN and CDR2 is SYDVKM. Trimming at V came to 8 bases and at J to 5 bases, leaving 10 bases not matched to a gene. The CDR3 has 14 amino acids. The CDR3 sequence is CASLGTGGDETQYF. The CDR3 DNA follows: TGTGCCAGCTTAGGAACGGGAGGGGATGAGACCCAGTACTTC.

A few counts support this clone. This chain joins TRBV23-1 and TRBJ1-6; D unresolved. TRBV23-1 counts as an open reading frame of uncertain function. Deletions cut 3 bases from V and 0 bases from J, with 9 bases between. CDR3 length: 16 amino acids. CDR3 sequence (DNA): TGCGCCAGCAGTCATGAGGGCAGCTCCTATAATTCACCCCTCCACTTT. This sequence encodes CASSHEGSSYNSPLHF.

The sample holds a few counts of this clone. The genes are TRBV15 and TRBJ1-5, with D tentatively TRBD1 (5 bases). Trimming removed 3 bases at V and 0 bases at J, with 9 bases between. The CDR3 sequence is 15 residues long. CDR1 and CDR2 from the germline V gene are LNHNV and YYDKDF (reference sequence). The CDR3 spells CATSRSDSSNQPQHF. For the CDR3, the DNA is TGTGCCACCAGCAGGAGCGACAGTAGCAATCAGCCCCAGCATTTT.

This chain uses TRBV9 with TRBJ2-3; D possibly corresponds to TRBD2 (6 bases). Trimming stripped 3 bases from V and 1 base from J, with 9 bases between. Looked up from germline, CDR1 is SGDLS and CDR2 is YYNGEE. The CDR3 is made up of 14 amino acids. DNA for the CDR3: TGTGCCAGCAGCGCAGCGGGTCGCACAGATACGCAGTATTTT. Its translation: CASSAAGRTDTQYF.